This T cell receptor (beta chain) is from a study of response to subunit inactivated influenza vaccine. Study-level results: It was suggested by the authors that few new T cells are recruited by each seasonal influenza vaccination.

TCRdb called the RT-PCR reads again in MiXCR, with one record for every CDR3 protein. The sample lists over 150,000 distinct CDR3 sequences, 9.5% to 13% occurring once. The CDR3 is 16 amino acids. Trimming took off 4 bases at V and 0 bases at J, with 13 bases between the two ends. Germline V gene lookup returns CDR1 SGHDT and CDR2 YYEEEE. This clonotype was seen at least ten times. What it binds is unknown. This TCR derives from a man aged 45-65 years who received an inactivated influenza vaccine. The chain employs TRBV5-6 and TRBJ2-2, with D maybe TRBD1 (5 bases). The sample was non-naive T cells sorted from PBMCs, taken roughly 48 days after vaccination. The chain's CDR3 is CASSQKVRANTGELFF. The CDR3 DNA sequence: TGTGCCAGCAGCCAGAAGGTCAGGGCGAACACCGGGGAGCTGTTTTTT.